This entry features one T cell receptor (beta chain) sequence. What it binds is unknown. Sequenced by immunoSEQ multiplex PCR; TCRdb stores in-frame clones only, minus some. The data show about 150,000 clones, with roughly nine tenths seen just once and 5.5% to 6% held by the top ten. This record belongs to a study of T cell responses to AZD1222 COVID-19 vaccine. Study-wide results and caveats: The donors showed a predominance of white British ancestry and of females, with possible underestimation of clonal diversity. It was only a handful of AZD1222 recipients who were seropositive at baseline. The peak T cell response came first, and repertoires were sampled only after it.

V trimming: 7 bases; J trimming: 3 bases; junction bases outside the gene matches: 8. This CDR3 has 14 amino acids. The germline CDR1 and CDR2 sequences are LNHDA and SQIVND (reference sequence). The genes are TRBV19 and TRBJ1-1; TRBD1 agrees at 7 bases. This sample comprised peripheral blood, obtained on day 0 of MenACWY control vaccination. The TCR sequence derives from an adult in good health. CDR3 residues: CASKLDRDHTEAFF. The DNA of the CDR3 is TGTGCCAGTAAACTCGACAGGGACCACACTGAAGCTTTCTTT.